This TCR beta chain was identified in a study of T cells after posttransplantation cyclophosphamide (dated by TCRdb to 2016 to 2018). Turning to the overall study: Using TRB sequencing, the study followed how the T cell repertoire reconstituted after myeloablative bone marrow transplantation in which posttransplantation cyclophosphamide served as GVHD prophylaxis. Public TRB sequences were queried against a database of over 3,000 sequences associated with responses to pathogens, tumor antigens, self-antigens and alloantigens. Samples from 30 to 40 PTCy-treated patients and about 17 related bone marrow donors of those patients were subjected to antigen receptor sequencing. Blood from all 30 or so PTCy patients with 1-year posttransplant specimens was subjected to TRB sequencing. In 3 patients, TRB sequencing was also performed on up to about 3 more blood samples taken 2 to 5.2 years after transplant, and in a handful of patients, pretransplant blood was also TRB-sequenced. Because TRA and TRB clonality correlated tightly in fewer than ten samples, the subsequent TCR analyses were limited to TRB only.

Compared with germline, V lacks 3 bases and J lacks 0 bases; bases without a gene match: 8. The CDR3 starts with the cysteine, ends with the phenylalanine, and has 16 residues. Solely the CDR3 DNA is kept, with 48 bases framed from the first base. Based on the germline V gene, the CDR1 and CDR2 sequences are MGHRA and YSYEKL. On this clone: Which antigen it targets is not known. Qualities for individual bases were not recorded, and no much larger clone is one base off.

The paper as a whole reports these results and caveats: The TRB repertoires of T cells infiltrating skin or GI tract showed only limited overlap with the TRB repertoires of T cells in blood. Across over 40 patients, TRB clonality was highly associated with recipient CMV seropositivity and CMV reactivation, and diversity in PTCy patients was similar to diversity in CNI/methotrexate controls. Donor-recipient similarity was low at 1-2 months but increased during the first year, and donor CD8+ memory clones often dominated later blood repertoires.

Genomic DNA was used for TRB sequencing, which was performed with the immunoSEQ assay at survey resolution or with the hsTCRB kit. The paper's data handling went like this. The immunoSEQ software handled initial read processing, and the LymphoSeq R package was used for repertoire analyses. Clonality was calculated as 1 minus normalized Shannon entropy, and the Gini coefficient was also calculated for each TRB dataset. Phenotypes of unsorted samples were inferred by mapping TRB sequences from sorted subsets of the recipient or donor onto the same recipient's unsorted samples. TCRdb obtained this table from immuneACCESS and retained in-frame rearrangements with V and J assigned. These tables miss some clones; where compared with another copy, unresolved V genes account for less than half of the shortfall, and the remainder is unexplained. That table supplies the V and J calls and clone size; D and trimming were determined from the DNA. This sample gives about 21,000 clones in total; 95% to 99% of them show up just once. 0.13% of the sample comes from the top ten.

On the day of marrow donation, related bone marrow donors gave peripheral blood samples. Naive T cells were defined as viable CD3+CD4+ or CD3+CD8+ cells that were CCR7+CD45RA+CD45RO-CD95-CD27+CD28+. Peripheral blood and bone marrow mononuclear cells were isolated by Ficoll-Hypaque density centrifugation and cryopreserved. Sorting of CD4+ and CD8+ T cells, including naive and memory subsets, was performed by FACS on a FACSAria II. This chain is built from TRBV4-1 and TRBJ2-7; 7 central bases correspond to TRBD1. Input material: naive CD8+ T cells sorted from PBMCs. The source of this sequence is a man aged 40-55 years in good health, CMV-negative, and a related stem cell transplant donor. The CDR3 in this case is CASSQQWDRDSYEQYF. The nucleotide sequence reads as follows: TGCGCCAGCAGCCAGCAGTGGGACAGAGACTCCTACGAGCAGTACTTC.